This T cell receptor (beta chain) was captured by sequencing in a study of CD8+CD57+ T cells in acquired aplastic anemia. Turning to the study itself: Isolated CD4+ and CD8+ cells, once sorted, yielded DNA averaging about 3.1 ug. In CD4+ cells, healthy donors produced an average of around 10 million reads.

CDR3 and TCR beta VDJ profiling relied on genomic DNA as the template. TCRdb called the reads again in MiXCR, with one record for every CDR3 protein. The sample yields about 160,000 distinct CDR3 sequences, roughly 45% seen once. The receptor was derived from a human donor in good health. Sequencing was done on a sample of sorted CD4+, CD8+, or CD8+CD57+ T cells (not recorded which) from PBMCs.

CDR3 nucleotides: TGTGCCAGCAAATGGGGGTACAATGAGCAGTTCTTC. Translation: CASKWGYNEQFF. The V gene is TRBV2, the J gene TRBJ2-1, with D tentatively TRBD1 or TRBD2 (5 bases each). With 7 bases removed from V and 4 bases from J, the gap between germline ends came to 8 bases. The length of the CDR3 is 12 residues. Germline values: CDR1 SNHLY, CDR2 FYNNEI.